The 15 T cell receptor beta chains below come from one sample, sequenced in a study of T cell changes during pregnancy in multiple sclerosis. Sequenced by immunoSEQ multiplex PCR; TCRdb stores in-frame clones only, minus some. This sample yields around 100,000 clones, of which approximately 90% are seen a single time; roughly 0.77% belongs to the top ten. Sequencing used peripheral blood, obtained in the second trimester of pregnancy. The receptor source for this set is a female donor in good health, enrolled as a control in a pregnancy study.

The chain employs TRBV7-8 and TRBJ1-1, with D tentatively TRBD1 (6 bases). Germline loops: CDR1 SGHVS, CDR2 FQNEAQ. The CDR3 runs to 14 residues. V was clipped by 3 bases and J by 7 bases, with 15 bases between them. CDR3 sequence: CASSFRRGGSEAFF. The CDR3 region has the DNA TGTGCCAGCAGCTTCCGCCGCGGGGGCAGTGAAGCTTTCTTT.

This clone was counted a single time. The genes are TRBV4-1 and TRBJ1-3; D not resolved. Germline lookup yields CDR1 MGHRA and CDR2 YSYEKL. The CDR3 has 12 amino acids. Trimming removed 2 bases from V and 4 bases from J, with 3 bases in between. The CDR3 spells CASSQSGNTIYF. CDR3 DNA: TGCGCCAGCAGCCAATCGGGAAACACCATATATTTT.

The gene calls are TRBV6-1 and TRBJ1-5; a weak D match, TRBD1 (5 bases). The CDR3 length is 15 residues. Germline CDR1 reads MNHNS; CDR2 reads SASEGT. With 6 bases removed from V and 4 bases from J, the gap between germline ends came to 16 bases. The CDR3 protein is CASSGRQSSNQPQHF. In nucleotides, the CDR3 is TGTGCCAGCAGCGGTCGACAGTCGTCTAATCAGCCCCAGCATTTT.

This chain joins TRBV9 and TRBJ2-1; 7 bases are a match to TRBD2. The germline gives CDR1 SGDLS, CDR2 YYNGEE. The CDR3 contains 18 residues. J was trimmed by 0 bases and V by 0 bases; bases with no gene match: 9. The CDR3, as DNA: TGTGCCAGCAGCGTAGCGGGAGGCGCCCTCCCCTCCTACAATGAGCAGTTCTTC. The encoded protein is CASSVAGGALPSYNEQFF.

This clone was counted only a few times. The genes are TRBV18 and TRBJ1-2; TRBD1 is a possible D gene (6 bases). CDR1 and CDR2 (germline): KGHSH, LQKENI. V lost 2 bases and J 4 bases, leaving 8 bases between the germline ends. The CDR3 loop spans 13 amino acids. The CDR3 bases are TGTGCCAGCTCACCAGGGGGCGGCTATGGCTACACCTTC. Residues: CASSPGGGYGYTF.

The chain is built from TRBV7-9 and TRBJ2-2; D is possibly TRBD2 (5 bases). The CDR3 length is 15 residues. The germline V and J ends were trimmed by 5 bases and 0 bases, with 10 bases remaining between them. Germline loops: CDR1 SEHNR, CDR2 FQNEAQ (reference sequence). CDR3 DNA sequence: TGTGCCAGCAGCCCGTTACTAGCGAACACCGGGGAGCTGTTTTTT. Its protein product is CASSPLLANTGELFF.

The chain has TRBV7-8 and TRBJ2-5; no definite D call. Per germline, CDR1 SGHVS and CDR2 FQNEAQ. Trimming pared 1 base from V and 2 bases from J, leaving 5 bases between. The CDR3 has 13 residues. CDR3 nucleotides: TGTGCCAGCAGCTTAGAACTGCAAGAGACCCAGTACTTC. This gives the protein CASSLELQETQYF.

This clone was seen just once. The rearrangement links TRBV7-2 to TRBJ2-3, with unresolved D. This CDR3 comprises 15 residues. V dropped 8 bases and J dropped 2 bases, with 17 bases sitting between them. Germline loops: CDR1 SGHTA, CDR2 FQGNSA. As DNA, the CDR3 is TGTGCCAGCGTTAGCCCCGGCCTCTTCACAGATACGCAGTATTTT. It yields the protein CASVSPGLFTDTQYF.

On this clone: The sample contains more than one DNA sequence encoding this CDR3. The chain recombines TRBV27 with TRBJ2-7; D is perhaps TRBD1 (6 bases). Germline CDR1 reads MNHEY; CDR2 reads SMNVEV (reference sequence). The CDR3 is 14 amino acids. V lost 4 bases and J 0 bases, leaving 10 bases between the germline ends. For the CDR3, the DNA is TGTGCCAGCAGTTCTTCAGGGGTCTCCTACGAGCAGTACTTC. This encodes CASSSSGVSYEQYF.

The chain employs TRBV28 and TRBJ2-1; possibly TRBD1 for D (6 bases). Germline lookup yields CDR1 MDHEN and CDR2 SYDVKM. Trimming removed 3 bases at V and 10 bases at J, with 16 bases between. This CDR3 contains 14 residues. The CDR3 DNA reads TGTGCCAGCAGTTTGTACTCAGGGGTGGGAGAGCAGTTCTTC. Residues: CASSLYSGVGEQFF.

The chain uses TRBV19 and TRBJ2-1, with D possibly TRBD1 on 7 matching bases. The CDR3 is 15 residues long. CDR1 and CDR2 (germline): LNHDA, SQIVND (reference sequence). Trimming took 5 bases from V and 5 from J, leaving 16 bases between them. This CDR3 reads CASSDGRGAHNEQFF. The DNA for the CDR3 is TGTGCCAGTAGTGATGGCAGGGGGGCCCACAATGAGCAGTTCTTC.

This chain links TRBV27 with TRBJ1-6; D is perhaps TRBD1 (6 bases). V lost 3 bases to trimming and J lost 7 bases, with 10 bases between them. Looked up from germline, CDR1 is MNHEY and CDR2 is SMNVEV (reference sequence). The CDR3 totals 14 residues. CDR3: CASSFGQGNSPLHF. In DNA, the CDR3 is TGTGCCAGCAGTTTCGGGCAGGGGAATTCACCCCTCCACTTT.

The gene calls are TRBV15 and TRBJ2-7, with 7 bases fitting TRBD1. This CDR3 is built from 15 residues. The V segment lost 3 bases and the J segment 2 bases; nucleotides outside the gene matches: 7. Germline loops: CDR1 LNHNV, CDR2 YYDKDF (reference sequence). CDR3 coding DNA: TGTGCCACCAGCAGGACCCGGGACAGTGCCTACGAGCAGTACTTC. It translates to CATSRTRDSAYEQYF.

The chain carries TRBV7-2 and TRBJ2-7; 12 positions agree with TRBD2. The V and J ends lost 3 bases and 3 bases, in that order; junction bases with no gene match: 0. Germline assignment: CDR1 SGHTA and CDR2 FQGNSA. The CDR3 loop spans 14 amino acids. The CDR3 DNA follows: TGTGCCAGCAGCTTGACTAGCGGGAGCTACGAGCAGTACTTC. It encodes CASSLTSGSYEQYF. Drawing the rest from reference TRBV7-2 and TRBJ2-7, the complete variable domain is GAGVSQSPSNKVTEKGKDVELRCDPISGHTALYWYRQSLGQGLEFLIYFQGNSAPDKSGLPSDRFSAERTGGSVSTLTIQRTQQEDSAVYLCASSLTSGSYEQYFGPGTRLTVT.

The chain joins TRBV21-1 to TRBJ1-1; TRBD1, the table's D call, was not compared with the DNA. TRBV21-1 is classified as a pseudogene. This CDR3 has 14 residues. CDR3 region: CASSKGTGSVEAFF. CDR3 in DNA: TGTGCCAGCAGCAAGGGGACAGGGTCGGTTGAAGCTTTCTTT.